This T cell receptor beta chain is drawn from a study of T-cell reconstitution after alpha-beta-depleted transplantation in children. Trimming at V came to 9 bases and at J to 3 bases, leaving 6 bases not matched to a gene. The CDR3 runs to 13 residues. CDR1 and CDR2 (germline): SEHNR, FQNEAQ (reference sequence). This clonotype was counted many times. Unique molecular identifiers were incorporated into the prepared TCRbeta library. MiXCR, applied by TCRdb to the PCR reads, yields one record per CDR3 protein. The sample gives 200,000 to 250,000 distinct CDR3 sequences, about 8.4% of which show up once; about a third is in the top ten.

The chain recombines TRBV7-9 with TRBJ2-3, with 7 bases that match TRBD1. The sequencing here drew on PBMCs, mostly from graft donor cells, taken 360 days after TCRalphabeta/CD19-depleted stem cell transplant. This TCR derives from a male patient aged 2-9 years who had a stem cell transplant for acute myeloid leukemia, so the T cells may come from the graft donor. CDR3 DNA sequence: TGTGCCAGTTCCAGGGGGACGACAGATACGCAGTATTTT. Translating it yields CASSRGTTDTQYF.